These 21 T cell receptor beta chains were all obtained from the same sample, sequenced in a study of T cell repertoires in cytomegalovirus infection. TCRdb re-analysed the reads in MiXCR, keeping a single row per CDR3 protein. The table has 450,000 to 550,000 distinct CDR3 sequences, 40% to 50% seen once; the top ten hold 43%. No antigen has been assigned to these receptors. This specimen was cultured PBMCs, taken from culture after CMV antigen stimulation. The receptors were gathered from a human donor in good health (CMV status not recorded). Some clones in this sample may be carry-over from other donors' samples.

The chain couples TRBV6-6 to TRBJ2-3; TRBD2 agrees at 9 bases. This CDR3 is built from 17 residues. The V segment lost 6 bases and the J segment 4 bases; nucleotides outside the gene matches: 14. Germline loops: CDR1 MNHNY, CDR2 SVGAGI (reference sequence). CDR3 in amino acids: CASSTTPAAGGPDTQYF. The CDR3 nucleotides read TGTGCCAGCAGCACTACGCCGGCAGCGGGAGGACCAGATACGCAGTATTTT.

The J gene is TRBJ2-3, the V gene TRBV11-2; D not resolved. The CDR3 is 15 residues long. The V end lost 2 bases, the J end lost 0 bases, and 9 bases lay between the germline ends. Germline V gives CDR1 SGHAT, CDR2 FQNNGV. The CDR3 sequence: CASSLTRISTDTQYF. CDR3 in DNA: TGTGCCAGCAGCTTAACCCGAATAAGCACAGATACGCAGTATTTT.

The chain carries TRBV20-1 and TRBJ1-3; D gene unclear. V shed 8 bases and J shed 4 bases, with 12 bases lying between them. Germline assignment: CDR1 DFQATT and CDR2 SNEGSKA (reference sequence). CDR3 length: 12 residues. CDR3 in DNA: TGCAGTCCCCGGGGTCAGGGAAACACCATATATTTT. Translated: CSPRGQGNTIYF.

CDR3 sequence: CASSWGGLVTDTQYF. CDR3 nucleotide sequence: TGTGCCAGCAGCTGGGGGGGACTAGTCACAGATACGCAGTATTTT. The V and J genes are TRBV7-2 and TRBJ2-3; 8 bases map to TRBD2. From germline, CDR1 is SGHTA and CDR2 FQGNSA. There are 15 residues in the CDR3. Trimming took 4 bases from V and 2 from J; bases not matched to a gene: 5. Variable domain in full (rest from reference TRBV7-2 and TRBJ2-3): GAGVSQSPSNKVTEKGKDVELRCDPISGHTALYWYRQSLGQGLEFLIYFQGNSAPDKSGLPSDRFSAERTGGSVSTLTIQRTQQEDSAVYLCASSWGGLVTDTQYFGPGTRLTVL.

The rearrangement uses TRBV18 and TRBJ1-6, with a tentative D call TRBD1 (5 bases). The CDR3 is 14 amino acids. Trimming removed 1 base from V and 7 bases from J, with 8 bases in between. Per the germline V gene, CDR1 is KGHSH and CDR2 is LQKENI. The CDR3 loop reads CASSPQGNNSPLHF. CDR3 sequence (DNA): TGTGCCAGCTCACCACAGGGGAACAATTCACCCCTCCACTTT.

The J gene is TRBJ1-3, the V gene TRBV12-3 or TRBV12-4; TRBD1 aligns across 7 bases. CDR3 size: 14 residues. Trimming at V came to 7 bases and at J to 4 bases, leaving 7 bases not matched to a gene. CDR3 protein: CASNPTGYGNTIYF. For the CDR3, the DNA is TGTGCCAGCAATCCGACAGGGTACGGAAACACCATATATTTT.

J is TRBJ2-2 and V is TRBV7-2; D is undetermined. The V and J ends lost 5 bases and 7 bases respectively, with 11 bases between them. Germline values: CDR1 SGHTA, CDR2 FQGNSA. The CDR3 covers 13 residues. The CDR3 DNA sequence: TGTGCCAGCAGCCTTGTGAGATACGGGGAGCTGTTTTTT. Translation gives CASSLVRYGELFF.

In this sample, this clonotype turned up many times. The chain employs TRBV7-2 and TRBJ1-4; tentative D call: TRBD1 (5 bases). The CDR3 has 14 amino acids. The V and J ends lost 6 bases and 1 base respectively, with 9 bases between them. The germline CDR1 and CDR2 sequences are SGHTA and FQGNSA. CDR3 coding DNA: TGTGCCAGCAGTCCGACAGTAACTAATGAAAAACTGTTTTTT. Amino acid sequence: CASSPTVTNEKLFF. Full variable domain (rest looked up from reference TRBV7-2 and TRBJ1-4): GAGVSQSPSNKVTEKGKDVELRCDPISGHTALYWYRQSLGQGLEFLIYFQGNSAPDKSGLPSDRFSAERTGGSVSTLTIQRTQQEDSAVYLCASSPTVTNEKLFFGSGTQLSVL.

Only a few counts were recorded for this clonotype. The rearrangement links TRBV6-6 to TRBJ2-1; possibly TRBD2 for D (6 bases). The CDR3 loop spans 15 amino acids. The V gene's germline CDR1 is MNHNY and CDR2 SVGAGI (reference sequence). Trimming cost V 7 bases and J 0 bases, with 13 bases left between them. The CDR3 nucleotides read TGTGCCAGCACCGCAGCGGGTAGCTCCTACAATGAGCAGTTCTTC. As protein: CASTAAGSSYNEQFF.

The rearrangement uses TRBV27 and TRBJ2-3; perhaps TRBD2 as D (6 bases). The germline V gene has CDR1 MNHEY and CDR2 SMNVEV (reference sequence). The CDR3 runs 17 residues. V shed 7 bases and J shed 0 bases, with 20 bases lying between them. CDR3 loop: CASNSGGALTSTDTQYF. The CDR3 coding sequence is TGTGCCAGCAACTCCGGAGGGGCACTAACTAGCACAGATACGCAGTATTTT.

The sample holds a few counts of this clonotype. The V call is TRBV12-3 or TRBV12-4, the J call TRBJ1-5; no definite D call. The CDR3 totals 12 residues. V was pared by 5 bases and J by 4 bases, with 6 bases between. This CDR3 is CASSSNNQPQHF. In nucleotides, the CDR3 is TGTGCCAGCAGTAGTAATAATCAGCCCCAGCATTTT.

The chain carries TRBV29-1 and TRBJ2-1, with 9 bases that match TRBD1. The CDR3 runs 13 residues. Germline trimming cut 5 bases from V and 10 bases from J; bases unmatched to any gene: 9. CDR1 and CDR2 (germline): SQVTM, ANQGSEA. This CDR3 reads CSVRHTGGMEQFF. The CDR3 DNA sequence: TGCAGCGTTCGACATACAGGGGGCATGGAGCAGTTCTTC.

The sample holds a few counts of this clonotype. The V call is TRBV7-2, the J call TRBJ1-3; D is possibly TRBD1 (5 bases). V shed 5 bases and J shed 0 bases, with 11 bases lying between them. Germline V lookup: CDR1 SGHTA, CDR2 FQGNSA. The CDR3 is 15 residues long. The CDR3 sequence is CASSRGGISGNTIYF. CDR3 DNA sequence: TGTGCCAGCAGCCGGGGGGGGATCTCTGGAAACACCATATATTTT. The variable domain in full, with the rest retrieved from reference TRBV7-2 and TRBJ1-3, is GAGVSQSPSNKVTEKGKDVELRCDPISGHTALYWYRQSLGQGLEFLIYFQGNSAPDKSGLPSDRFSAERTGGSVSTLTIQRTQQEDSAVYLCASSRGGISGNTIYFGEGSWLTVV.

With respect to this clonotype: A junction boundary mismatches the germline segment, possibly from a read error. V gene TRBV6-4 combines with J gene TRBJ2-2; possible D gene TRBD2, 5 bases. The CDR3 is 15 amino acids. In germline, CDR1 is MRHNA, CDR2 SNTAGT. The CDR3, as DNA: TGTGCCGCGGTCCCCCAAGATCGGAACACCGGGGAGCTGCTTTTT. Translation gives CAAVPQDRNTGELLF.

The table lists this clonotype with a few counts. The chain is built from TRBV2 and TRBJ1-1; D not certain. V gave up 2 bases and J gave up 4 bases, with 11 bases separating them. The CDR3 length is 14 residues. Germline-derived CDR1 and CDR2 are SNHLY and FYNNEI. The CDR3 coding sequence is TGTGCCAGCAGTGAATCGTGGGTAGGCACTGAAGCTTTCTTT. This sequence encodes CASSESWVGTEAFF. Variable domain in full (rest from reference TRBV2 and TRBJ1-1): EPEVTQTPSHQVTQMGQEVILRCVPISNHLYFYWYRQILGQKVEFLVSFYNNEISEKSEIFDDQFSVERPDGSNFTLKIRSTKLEDSAMYFCASSESWVGTEAFFGQGTRLTVV.

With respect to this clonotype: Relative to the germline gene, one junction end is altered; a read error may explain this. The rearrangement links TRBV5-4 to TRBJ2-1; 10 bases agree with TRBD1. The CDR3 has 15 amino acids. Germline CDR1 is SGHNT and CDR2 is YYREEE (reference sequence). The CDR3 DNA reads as TGTACCAGCAGCTGGACAGGGGGGAAGGACAATGAGCAGTTCTTC. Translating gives CTSSWTGGKDNEQFF. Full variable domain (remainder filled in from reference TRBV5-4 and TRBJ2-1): ETGVTQSPTHLIKTRGQQVTLRCSSQSGHNTVSWYQQALGQGPQFIFQYYREEENGRGNFPPRFSGLQFPNYSSELNVNALELDDSALYLCTSSWTGGKDNEQFFGPGTRLTVL.

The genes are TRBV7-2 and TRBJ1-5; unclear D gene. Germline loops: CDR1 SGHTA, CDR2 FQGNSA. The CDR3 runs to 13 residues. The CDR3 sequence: CASAADSNQPQHF. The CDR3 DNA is TGTGCTTCAGCTGCGGATAGCAATCAGCCCCAGCATTTT.

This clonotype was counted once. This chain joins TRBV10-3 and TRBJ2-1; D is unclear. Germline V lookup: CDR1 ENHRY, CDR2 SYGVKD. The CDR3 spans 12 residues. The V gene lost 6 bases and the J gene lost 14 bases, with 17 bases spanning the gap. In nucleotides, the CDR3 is TGTGCCATCAGAGGACCCAGTGGCTACGAGTTCTTC. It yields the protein CAIRGPSGYEFF.

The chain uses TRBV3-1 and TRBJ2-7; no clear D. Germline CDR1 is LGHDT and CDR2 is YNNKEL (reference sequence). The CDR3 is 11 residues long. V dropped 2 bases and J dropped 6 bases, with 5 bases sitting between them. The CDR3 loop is CASSQSLEQYF. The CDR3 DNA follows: TGTGCCAGCAGCCAATCGCTCGAGCAGTACTTC.

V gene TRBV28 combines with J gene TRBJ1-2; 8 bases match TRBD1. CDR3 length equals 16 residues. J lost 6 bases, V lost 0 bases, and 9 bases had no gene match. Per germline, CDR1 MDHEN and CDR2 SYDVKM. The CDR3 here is CASSLWGQAKGDGYTF. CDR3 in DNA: TGTGCCAGCAGTTTATGGGGACAGGCGAAGGGCGATGGCTACACCTTC.

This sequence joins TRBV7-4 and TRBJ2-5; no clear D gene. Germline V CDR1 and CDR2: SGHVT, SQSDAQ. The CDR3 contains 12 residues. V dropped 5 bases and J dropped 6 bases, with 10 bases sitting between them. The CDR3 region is CASSQGPKTQYF. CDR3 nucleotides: TGTGCCAGCAGCCAAGGCCCCAAGACCCAGTACTTC.